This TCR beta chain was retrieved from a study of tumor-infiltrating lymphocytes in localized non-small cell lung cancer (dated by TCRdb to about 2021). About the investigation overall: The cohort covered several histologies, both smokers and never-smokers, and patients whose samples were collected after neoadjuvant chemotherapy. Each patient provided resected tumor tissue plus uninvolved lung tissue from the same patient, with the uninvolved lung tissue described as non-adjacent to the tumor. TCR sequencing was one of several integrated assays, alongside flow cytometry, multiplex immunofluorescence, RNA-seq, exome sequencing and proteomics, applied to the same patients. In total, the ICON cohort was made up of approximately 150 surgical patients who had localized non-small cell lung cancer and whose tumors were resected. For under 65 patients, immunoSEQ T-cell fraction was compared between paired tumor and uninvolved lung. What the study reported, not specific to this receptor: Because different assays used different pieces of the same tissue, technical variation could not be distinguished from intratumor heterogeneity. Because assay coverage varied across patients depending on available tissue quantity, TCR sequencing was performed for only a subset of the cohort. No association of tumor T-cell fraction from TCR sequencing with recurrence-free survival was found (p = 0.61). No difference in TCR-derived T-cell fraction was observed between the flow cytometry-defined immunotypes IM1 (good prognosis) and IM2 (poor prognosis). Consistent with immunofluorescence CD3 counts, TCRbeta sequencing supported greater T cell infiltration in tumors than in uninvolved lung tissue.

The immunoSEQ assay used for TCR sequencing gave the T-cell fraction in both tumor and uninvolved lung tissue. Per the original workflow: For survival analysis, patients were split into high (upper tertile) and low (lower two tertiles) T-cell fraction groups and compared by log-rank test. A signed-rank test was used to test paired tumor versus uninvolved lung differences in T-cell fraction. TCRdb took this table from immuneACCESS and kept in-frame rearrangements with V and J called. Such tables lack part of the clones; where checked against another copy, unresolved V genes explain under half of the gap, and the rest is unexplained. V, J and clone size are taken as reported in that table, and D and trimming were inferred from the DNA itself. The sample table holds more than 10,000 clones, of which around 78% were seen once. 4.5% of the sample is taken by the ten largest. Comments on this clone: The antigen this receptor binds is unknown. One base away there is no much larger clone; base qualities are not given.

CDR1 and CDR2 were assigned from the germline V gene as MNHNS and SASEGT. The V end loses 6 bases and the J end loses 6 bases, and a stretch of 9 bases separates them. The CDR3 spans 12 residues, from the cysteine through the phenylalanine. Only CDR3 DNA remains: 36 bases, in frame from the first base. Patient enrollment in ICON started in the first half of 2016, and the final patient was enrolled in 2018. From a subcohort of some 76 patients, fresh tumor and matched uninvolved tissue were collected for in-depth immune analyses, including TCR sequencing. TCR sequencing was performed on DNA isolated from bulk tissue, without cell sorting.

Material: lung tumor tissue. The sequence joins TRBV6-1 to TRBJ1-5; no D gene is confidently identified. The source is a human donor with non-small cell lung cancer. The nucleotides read TGTGCCAGCAGGCGCATGGGTCAGCCCCAGCATTTT. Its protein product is CASRRMGQPQHF.